This T cell receptor beta chain was profiled in a study of T cells expressing NK-cell markers. For each CDR3 protein, TCRdb gives one entry from its re-call of the 5' RACE reads, without DNA. The sample has some 600,000 distinct CDR3 sequences. The material sequenced was blood T cells: a sorted CD56 or NKG2C T cell subset, CD4+ or CD8+ T cells, or bulk PBMC T cells (not recorded which). The TCR comes from a man younger than 35 in good health.

CDR3 sequence: CASSLEGTHEQFF. V is TRBV5-1 and J is TRBJ2-1. From germline, CDR1 is SGHRS and CDR2 YFSETQ. This CDR3 is 13 amino acids long.